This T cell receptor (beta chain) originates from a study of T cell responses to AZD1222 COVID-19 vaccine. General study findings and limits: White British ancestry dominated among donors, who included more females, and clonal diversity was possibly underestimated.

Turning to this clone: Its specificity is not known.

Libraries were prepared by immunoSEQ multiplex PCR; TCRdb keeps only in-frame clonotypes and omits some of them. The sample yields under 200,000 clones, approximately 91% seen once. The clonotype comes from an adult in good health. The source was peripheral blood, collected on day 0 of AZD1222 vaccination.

CDR3 sequence reads: CASSETGKNSGNTIYF. The CDR3, as DNA: TGTGCCAGCAGTGAAACGGGGAAAAACTCTGGAAACACCATATATTTT. The chain links TRBV2 to TRBJ1-3; D gene uncertain. The ends were cut back, 2 bases at V and 0 bases at J, with 11 bases in the middle. CDR1 and CDR2 (germline): SNHLY, FYNNEI. This CDR3 contains 16 residues.